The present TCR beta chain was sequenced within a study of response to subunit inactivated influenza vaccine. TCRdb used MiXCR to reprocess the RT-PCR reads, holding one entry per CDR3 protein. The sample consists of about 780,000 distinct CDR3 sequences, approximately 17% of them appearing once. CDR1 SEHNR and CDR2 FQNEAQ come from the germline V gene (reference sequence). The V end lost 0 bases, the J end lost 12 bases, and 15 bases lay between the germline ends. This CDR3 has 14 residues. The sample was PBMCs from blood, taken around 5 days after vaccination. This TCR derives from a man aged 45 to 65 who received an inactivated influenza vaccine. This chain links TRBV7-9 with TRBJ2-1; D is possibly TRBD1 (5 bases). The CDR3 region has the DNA TGTGCCAGCAGCTTAGCGGCGTCAGCTGGGGCGCAGTTCTTC. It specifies CASSLAASAGAQFF.